This T cell receptor beta chain derives from a study of blood T cell repertoires in COVID-19. TCRdb's table, derived via immunoSEQ multiplex PCR, lists solely in-frame clones and lacks some. The table shows 110,000 or so clones, with about three quarters occurring only once. The CDR3 is made up of 13 amino acids. The V gene's germline CDR1 is SNHLY and CDR2 FYNNEI. Sequenced input: peripheral blood. This receptor was identified in a human donor in a cohort sampled during active or convalescent COVID-19. The chain joins TRBV2 to TRBJ2-5, with a tentative D call TRBD1 (7 bases). The CDR3 reads CATKGGQQETQYF. Written as DNA, the CDR3 is TGTGCTACCAAGGGGGGACAGCAAGAGACCCAGTACTTC.